This T cell receptor (beta chain) was identified during a study of shared clonotypes between healthy human individuals. Some clones are missing from TCRdb's copy, which holds only in-frame ones; the method was immunoSEQ multiplex PCR. The sample lists about 980,000 clones; over 75% were seen once. The CDR3 spans 14 residues. From germline, CDR1 is SGHNT and CDR2 YYREEE (reference sequence). V lost 4 bases and J lost 5, with 12 bases in between. The sequencing sample was made of memory CD4+ T cells sorted from blood. Subset meaning: CD45RA-negative fraction. This chain joins TRBV5-4 and TRBJ2-2; possibly TRBD2 for D (6 bases). The sequence came from a man younger than 35 in good health. CDR3 in amino acids: CASSPEGPTGELFF. CDR3 in DNA: TGTGCCAGCAGCCCGGAGGGGCCAACCGGGGAGCTGTTTTTT. Using reference TRBV5-4 and TRBJ2-2 for the parts outside the CDR3, the full variable domain is ETGVTQSPTHLIKTRGQQVTLRCSSQSGHNTVSWYQQALGQGPQFIFQYYREEENGRGNFPPRFSGLQFPNYSSELNVNALELDDSALYLCASSPEGPTGELFFGEGSRLTVL.